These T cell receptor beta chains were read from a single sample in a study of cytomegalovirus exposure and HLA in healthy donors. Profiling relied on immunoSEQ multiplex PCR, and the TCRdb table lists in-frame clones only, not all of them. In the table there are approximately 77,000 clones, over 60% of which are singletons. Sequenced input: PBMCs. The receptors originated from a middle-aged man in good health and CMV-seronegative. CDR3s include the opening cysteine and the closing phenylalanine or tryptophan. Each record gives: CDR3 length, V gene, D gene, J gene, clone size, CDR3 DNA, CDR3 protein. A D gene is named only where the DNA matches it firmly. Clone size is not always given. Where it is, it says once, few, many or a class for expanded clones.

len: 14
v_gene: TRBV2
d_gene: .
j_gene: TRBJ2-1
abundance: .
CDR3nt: TGTGCCAGCAGTACAGGGAGCTCCTACAATGAGCAGTTCTTC
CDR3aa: CASSTGSSYNEQFF

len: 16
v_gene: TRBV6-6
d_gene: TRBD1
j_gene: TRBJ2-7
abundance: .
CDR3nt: TGTGCCAGCACCTCAGGTGGACAGGGGCCCTCCTACGAGCAGTACTTC
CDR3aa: CASTSGGQGPSYEQYF

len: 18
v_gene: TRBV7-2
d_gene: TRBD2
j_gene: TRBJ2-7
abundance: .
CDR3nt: TGTGCCAGCAGCTTAGGACTAGCGGGAGGGAATCCTTCCTACGAGCAGTACTTC
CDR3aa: CASSLGLAGGNPSYEQYF

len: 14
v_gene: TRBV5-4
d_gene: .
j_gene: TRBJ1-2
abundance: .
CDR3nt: TGTGCCAGCAGCCGGATAGGGGAAGTACATGGCTACACCTTC
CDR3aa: CASSRIGEVHGYTF

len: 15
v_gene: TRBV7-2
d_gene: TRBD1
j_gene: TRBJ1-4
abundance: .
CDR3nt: TGTGCCAGCAGCTTGTCGGGACAGGGAAGGGAAAAACTGTTTTTT
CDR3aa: CASSLSGQGREKLFF

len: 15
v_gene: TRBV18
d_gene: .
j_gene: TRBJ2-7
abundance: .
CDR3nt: TGTGCCAGCTCACCGGACGGGATTAGCTCCTACGAGCAGTACTTC
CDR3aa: CASSPDGISSYEQYF

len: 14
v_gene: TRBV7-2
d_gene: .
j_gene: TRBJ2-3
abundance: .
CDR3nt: TGTGCCAGCAGCTTAGACCGGGTCACAGATACGCAGTATTTT
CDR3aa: CASSLDRVTDTQYF

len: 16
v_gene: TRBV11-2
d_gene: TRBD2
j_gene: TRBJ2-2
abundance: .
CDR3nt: TGTGCCAGCAATAAAATCGGGGGGACCAACACCGGGGAGCTGTTTTTT
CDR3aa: CASNKIGGTNTGELFF

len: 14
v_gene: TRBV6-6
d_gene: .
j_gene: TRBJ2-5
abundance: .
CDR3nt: TGTGCCAGCAGTTTACAGGGTGGACAAGAGACCCAGTACTTC
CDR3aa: CASSLQGGQETQYF

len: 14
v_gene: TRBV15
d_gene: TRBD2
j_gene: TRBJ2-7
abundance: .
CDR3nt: TGTGCCACCAGCAGAGCGGGAGGGGCCTACGAGCAGTACTTC
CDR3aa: CATSRAGGAYEQYF

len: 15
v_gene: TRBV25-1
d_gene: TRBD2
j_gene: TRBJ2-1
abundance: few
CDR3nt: TGTGCCAGCGACTCGGGACTAGGCCCCTACAATGAGCAGTTCTTC
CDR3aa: CASDSGLGPYNEQFF

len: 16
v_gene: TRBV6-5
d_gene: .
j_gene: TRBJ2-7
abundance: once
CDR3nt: TGTGCCAGCAGTTTCGATGGGGGCAGGAGCTCCTACGAGCAGTACTTC
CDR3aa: CASSFDGGRSSYEQYF

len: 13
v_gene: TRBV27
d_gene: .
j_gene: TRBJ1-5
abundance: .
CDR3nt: TGTGCCAGCAGCGCATACTATAATGAGCCCCAGCATTTT
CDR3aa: CASSAYYNEPQHF

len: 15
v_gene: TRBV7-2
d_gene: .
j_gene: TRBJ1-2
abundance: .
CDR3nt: TGTGCCAGCAGTCTAATGGGGGGACGGCAAGATGGCTACACCTTC
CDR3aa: CASSLMGGRQDGYTF

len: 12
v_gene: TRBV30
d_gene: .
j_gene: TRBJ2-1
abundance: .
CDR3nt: TGTGCCTGGAGTGCCATGTACAATGAGCAGTTCTTC
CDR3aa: CAWSAMYNEQFF

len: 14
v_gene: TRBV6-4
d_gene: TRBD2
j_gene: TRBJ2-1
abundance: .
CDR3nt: TGTGCCAGCAGTTACCTAGCGGATAACAATGAGCAGTTCTTC
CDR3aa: CASSYLADNNEQFF

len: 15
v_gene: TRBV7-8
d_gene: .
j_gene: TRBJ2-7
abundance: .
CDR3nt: TGTGCCAGCAGCCGCGGCACAGGGTGGGCCTACGAGCAGTACTTC
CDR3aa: CASSRGTGWAYEQYF

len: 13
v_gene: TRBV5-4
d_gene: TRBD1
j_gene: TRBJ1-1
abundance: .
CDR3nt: TGTGCCAGCAGCTTGACAGGGGGCACTGAAGCTTTCTTT
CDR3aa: CASSLTGGTEAFF

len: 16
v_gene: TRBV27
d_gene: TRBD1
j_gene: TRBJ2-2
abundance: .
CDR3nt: TGTGCCAGCAGTCTAGAGACAGGGTGGGGCACCGGGGAGCTGTTTTTT
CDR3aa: CASSLETGWGTGELFF

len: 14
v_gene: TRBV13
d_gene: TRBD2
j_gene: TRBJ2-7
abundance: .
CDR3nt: TGTGCCAGCAGCTTAACGGCGGGAGTTGGCGAGCAGTACTTC
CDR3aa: CASSLTAGVGEQYF

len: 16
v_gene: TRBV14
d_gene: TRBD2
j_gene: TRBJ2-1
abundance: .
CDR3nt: TGTGCCAGCAGCCATGTACTAGCGGGAGGTTGGAATGAGCAGTTCTTC
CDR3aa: CASSHVLAGGWNEQFF

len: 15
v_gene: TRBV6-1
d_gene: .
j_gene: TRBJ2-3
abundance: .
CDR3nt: TGTGCCAGCAGTGCGTTGAGGGGGCAGGCGGGGTCGCAGTATTTT
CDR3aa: CASSALRGQAGSQYF

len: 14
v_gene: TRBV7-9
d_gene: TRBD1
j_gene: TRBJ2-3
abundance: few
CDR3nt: TGTGCCAGCAGCTTAGACAGGGGTGCGGATACGCAGTATTTT
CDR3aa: CASSLDRGADTQYF

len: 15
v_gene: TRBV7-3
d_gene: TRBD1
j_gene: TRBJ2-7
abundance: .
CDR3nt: TGTGCCAGCAGACCGCCGGGGGACAGGGCCTACGAGCAGTACTTC
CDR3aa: CASRPPGDRAYEQYF

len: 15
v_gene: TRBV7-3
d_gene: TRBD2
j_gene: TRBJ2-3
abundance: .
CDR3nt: TGTGCCAGCAGCGCTCCCAGCGGGAGGCTAGATACGCAGTATTTT
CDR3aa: CASSAPSGRLDTQYF

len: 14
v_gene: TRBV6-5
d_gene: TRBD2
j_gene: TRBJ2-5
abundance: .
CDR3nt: TGTGCCAGCAGACTAGCGGGAGGGCAAGAGACCCAGTACTTC
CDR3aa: CASRLAGGQETQYF

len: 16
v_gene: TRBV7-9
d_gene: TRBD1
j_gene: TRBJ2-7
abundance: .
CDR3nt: TGTGCCAGCAGCCGAGGTCTGACAGGGGATCGGGAGGAGCAGTACTTC
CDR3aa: CASSRGLTGDREEQYF

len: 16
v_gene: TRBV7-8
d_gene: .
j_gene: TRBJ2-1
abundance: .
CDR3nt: TGTGCCAGCAGCCCCCTGGGGCGGTCCGCTGGCAATGAGCAGTTCTTC
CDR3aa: CASSPLGRSAGNEQFF

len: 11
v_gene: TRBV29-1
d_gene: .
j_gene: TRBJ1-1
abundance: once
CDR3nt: TGCAGCGTTAGGGGGTACACTGAAGCTTTCTTT
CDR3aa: CSVRGYTEAFF

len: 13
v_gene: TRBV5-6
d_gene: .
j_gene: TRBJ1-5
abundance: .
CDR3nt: TGTGCCAGCAGCTCGGACTTCAATCAGCCCCAGCATTTT
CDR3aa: CASSSDFNQPQHF

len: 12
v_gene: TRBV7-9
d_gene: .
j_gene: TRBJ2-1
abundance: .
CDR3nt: TGTGCCAGCAGCTCCCCGGTAGTGGAGCAGTTCTTC
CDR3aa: CASSSPVVEQFF

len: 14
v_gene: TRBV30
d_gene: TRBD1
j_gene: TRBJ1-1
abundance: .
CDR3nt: TGTGCCTGGCGGGTGGGACAGTTGAACACTGAAGCTTTCTTT
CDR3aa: CAWRVGQLNTEAFF

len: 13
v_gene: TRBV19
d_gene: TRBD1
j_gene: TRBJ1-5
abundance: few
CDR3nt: TGTGCCAGCGACAGGGGTAGCAATCAGCCCCAGCATTTT
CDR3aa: CASDRGSNQPQHF

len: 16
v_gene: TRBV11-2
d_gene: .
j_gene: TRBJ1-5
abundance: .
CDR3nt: TGTGCCAGCAGCGAGGGAACAGGGTCGGGCCGTTATCCCCAGCATTTT
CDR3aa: CASSEGTGSGRYPQHF

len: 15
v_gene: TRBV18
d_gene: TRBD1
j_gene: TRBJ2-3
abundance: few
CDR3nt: TGTGCCAGCTCACAAACAGGGGGTAACACAGATACGCAGTATTTT
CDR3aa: CASSQTGGNTDTQYF

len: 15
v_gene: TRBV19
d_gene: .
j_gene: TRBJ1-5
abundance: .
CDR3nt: TGTGCCAGTAGTATGGAGGGTTATAGCAATCAGCCCCAGCATTTT
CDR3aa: CASSMEGYSNQPQHF

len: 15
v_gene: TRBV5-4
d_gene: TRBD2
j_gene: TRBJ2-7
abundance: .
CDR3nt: TGTGCCAGCAGCTTGGATGGTAGCGGGGTCTACGAGCAGTACTTC
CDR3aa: CASSLDGSGVYEQYF

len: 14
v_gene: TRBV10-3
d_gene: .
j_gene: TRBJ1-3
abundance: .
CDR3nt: TGTGCCATCAGACCAGGGGACTCTGGAAACACCATATATTTT
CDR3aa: CAIRPGDSGNTIYF

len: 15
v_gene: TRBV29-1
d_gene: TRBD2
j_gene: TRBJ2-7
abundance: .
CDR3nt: TGCAGCGTTGTCCCGACTAGCGGGAGCTCCTACGAGCAGTACTTC
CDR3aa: CSVVPTSGSSYEQYF

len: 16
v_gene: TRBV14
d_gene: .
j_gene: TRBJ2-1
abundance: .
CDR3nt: TGTGCCAGCAGCTCTATTCCGCGGATACCTTACAATGAGCAGTTCTTC
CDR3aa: CASSSIPRIPYNEQFF

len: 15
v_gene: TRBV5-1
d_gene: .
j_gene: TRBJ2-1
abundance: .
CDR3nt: TGCGCCAGCAGCCCGGGGTCGGTAGCCTACAATGAGCAGTTCTTC
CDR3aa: CASSPGSVAYNEQFF

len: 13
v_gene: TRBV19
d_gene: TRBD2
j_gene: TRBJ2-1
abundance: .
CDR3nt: TGTGCCAGTAGTACGACTAGCCCCAATGAGCAGTTCTTC
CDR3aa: CASSTTSPNEQFF

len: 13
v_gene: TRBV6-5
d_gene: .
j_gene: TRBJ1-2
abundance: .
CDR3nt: TGTGCCAGCAGTTATGCGGGTATAGGTGGCTACACCTTC
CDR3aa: CASSYAGIGGYTF

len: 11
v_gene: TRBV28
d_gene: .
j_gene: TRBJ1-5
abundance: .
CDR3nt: TGTGCCAGCAGTGAGGGGACTACCCAGCATTTT
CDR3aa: CASSEGTTQHF

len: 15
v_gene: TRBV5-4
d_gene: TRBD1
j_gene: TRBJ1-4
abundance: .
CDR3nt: TGTGCCAGCAGCTTGAGACAGGGGGCTAATGAAAAACTGTTTTTT
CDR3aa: CASSLRQGANEKLFF

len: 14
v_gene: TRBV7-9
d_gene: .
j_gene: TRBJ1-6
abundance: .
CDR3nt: TGTGCCAGCAGCTTTTCGGGGGTTAATTCACCCCTCCACTTT
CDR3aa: CASSFSGVNSPLHF

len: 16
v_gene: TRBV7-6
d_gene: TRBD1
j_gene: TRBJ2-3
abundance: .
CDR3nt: TGTGCCAGCAGCTACCTAACAGGGGGTGGGACAGATACGCAGTATTTT
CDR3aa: CASSYLTGGGTDTQYF

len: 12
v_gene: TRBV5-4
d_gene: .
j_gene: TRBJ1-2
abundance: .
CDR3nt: TGTGCCAGCAGCTCATCCGGCTATGGCTACACCTTC
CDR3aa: CASSSSGYGYTF

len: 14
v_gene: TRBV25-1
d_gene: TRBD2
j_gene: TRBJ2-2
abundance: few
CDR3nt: TGTGCCAGCAGTGAGGGCGGGAGCGTAGGGGAGCTGTTTTTT
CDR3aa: CASSEGGSVGELFF

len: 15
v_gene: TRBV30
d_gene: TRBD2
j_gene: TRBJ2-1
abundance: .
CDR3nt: TGTGCCTGGGGGCGGGAGTTCAGCTCCTACAATGAGCAGTTCTTC
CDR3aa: CAWGREFSSYNEQFF

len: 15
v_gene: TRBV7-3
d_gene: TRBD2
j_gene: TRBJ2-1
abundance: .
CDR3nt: TGTGCCAGCAGCTTAACCCTAGCGGGAGGTTATGAGCAGTTCTTC
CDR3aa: CASSLTLAGGYEQFF

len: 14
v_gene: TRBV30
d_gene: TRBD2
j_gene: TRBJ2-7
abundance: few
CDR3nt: TGTGCCTGGAGTCTAGCGGGAGGGCTTCGCGAGCAGTACTTC
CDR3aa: CAWSLAGGLREQYF

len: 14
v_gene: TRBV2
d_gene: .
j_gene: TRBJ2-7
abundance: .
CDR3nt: TGTGCCAGCACTTACCAGGGTTATCCCTACGAGCAGTACTTC
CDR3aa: CASTYQGYPYEQYF

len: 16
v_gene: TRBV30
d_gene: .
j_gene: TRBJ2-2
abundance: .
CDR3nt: TGTGCCTGGAGTCGCACTCCGGGATCGAACACCGGGGAGCTGTTTTTT
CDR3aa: CAWSRTPGSNTGELFF

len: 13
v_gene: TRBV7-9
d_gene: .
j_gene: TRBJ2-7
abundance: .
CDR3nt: TGTGCCAGCAGCCGAATCGACTACTACGAGCAGTACTTC
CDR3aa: CASSRIDYYEQYF